These T cell receptor beta chains were read from a single sample in a study of shared clonotypes between healthy human individuals. This table comes from immunoSEQ multiplex PCR, and its TCRdb copy is limited to in-frame clones, with some not included. The data contain about a million clones, around 80% of them singletons. What was sequenced was memory CD4+ T cells sorted from blood. The receptors were sampled from a man younger than 35 in good health. CDR3s include the opening cysteine and the closing phenylalanine or tryptophan. A D gene is named only where the DNA matches it firmly. Only some rows state a clone size, as once, few, many or a class for expanded clones.

cdr3_length j_call d_call v_call clone_size cdr3_aa cdr3_nt
17 TRBJ2-3 . TRBV21-1 . CASRKAHRLGGTDTQYF TGTGCCAGCAGAAAGGCCCACAGGCTCGGCGGCACAGATACGCAGTATTTT
13 TRBJ2-5 . TRBV4-1 . CASSITDGETQYF TGCGCCAGCAGCATAACGGACGGAGAGACCCAGTACTTC
14 TRBJ1-6 . TRBV19 . CASTPRQGETPLHF TGTGCCAGTACCCCCCGGCAGGGAGAAACACCCCTCCACTTT
17 TRBJ2-3 TRBD2 TRBV2 few CASRPRTGSGRGDTQYF TGTGCCAGCCGTCCCAGGACAGGTAGCGGGAGAGGAGATACGCAGTATTTT
14 TRBJ1-1 . TRBV6-6 . CASSPPDRNTEAFF TGTGCCAGCAGTCCCCCGGACAGAAACACTGAAGCTTTCTTT
14 TRBJ1-2 TRBD1 TRBV27 . CASSLSGQIYGYTF TGTGCCAGCAGTTTATCGGGACAGATCTATGGCTACACCTTC
14 TRBJ2-2 . TRBV19 . CATGAGPNTGELFF TGTGCCACCGGTGCAGGGCCGAACACCGGGGAGCTGTTTTTT
14 TRBJ2-2 . TRBV19 few CASSPQSNPGELFF TGTGCCAGTAGTCCCCAATCTAACCCCGGGGAGCTGTTTTTT
13 TRBJ1-2 . TRBV27 few CASSLKSEYGYTF TGTGCCAGCAGTTTAAAGTCGGAATATGGCTACACCTTC
15 TRBJ2-7 TRBD1 TRBV27 . CASSPSTGGVREQYF TGTGCCAGCAGTCCATCGACAGGGGGCGTGAGGGAGCAGTACTTC
11 TRBJ2-5 . TRBV5-1 . CASRIEETQYF TGCGCCAGCAGAATCGAAGAGACCCAGTACTTC
11 TRBJ1-2 . TRBV27 . CASRGAVGYTF TGTGCCAGCAGGGGGGCCGTGGGCTACACCTTC
14 TRBJ2-3 . TRBV9 few CASSVVGAGDTQYF TGTGCCAGCAGCGTAGTGGGGGCCGGAGATACGCAGTATTTT
14 TRBJ2-1 . TRBV18 once CASSPPNIGPGQFF TGTGCCAGCTCACCACCTAATATAGGTCCGGGGCAGTTCTTC
13 TRBJ1-1 . TRBV5-1 once CASSAWMNTEAFF TGCGCCAGCAGCGCCTGGATGAACACTGAAGCTTTCTTT
17 TRBJ1-1 . TRBV7-8 few CASSQTGGRGMNTEAFF TGTGCCAGCAGCCAGACAGGCGGGAGGGGTATGAACACTGAAGCTTTCTTT
11 TRBJ2-7 . TRBV7-9 once CASSLTSEQYF TGTGCCAGCAGCTTGACTAGCGAGCAGTACTTC
15 TRBJ1-4 . TRBV6-4 . CASSENYGSNEKLFF TGTGCCAGCAGTGAGAATTATGGAAGTAATGAAAAACTGTTTTTT
15 TRBJ2-7 TRBD1 TRBV28 . CASSTGVLLSYEQYF TGTGCCAGCAGCACAGGGGTACTTTTATCCTACGAGCAGTACTTC
17 TRBJ2-3 TRBD2 TRBV4-2 few CASSQDGAGGGADTQYF TGTGCCAGCAGCCAAGATGGAGCGGGGGGCGGGGCAGATACGCAGTATTTT
15 TRBJ2-1 TRBD1 TRBV7-9 . CASSLGGQGINEQFF TGTGCCAGCAGCTTAGGGGGACAGGGGATCAATGAGCAGTTCTTC
11 TRBJ1-1 . TRBV20-1 . CSAPDNTEAFF TGCAGTGCACCGGACAACACTGAAGCTTTCTTT
12 TRBJ2-3 . TRBV30 . CAWSRNTDTQYF TGTGCCTGGAGTCGGAACACAGATACGCAGTATTTT
16 TRBJ2-7 . TRBV30 . CAWSVNPLGRGPEQYF TGTGCCTGGAGTGTAAATCCCCTCGGCAGGGGCCCCGAGCAGTACTTC
15 TRBJ1-1 . TRBV2 . CASSPIVTQNTEAFF TGTGCCAGCAGTCCCATCGTGACACAGAACACTGAAGCTTTCTTT
13 TRBJ1-3 . TRBV7-9 few CASKRGSGNTIYF TGTGCCAGCAAGAGGGGAAGTGGAAACACCATATATTTT
14 TRBJ2-3 TRBD1 TRBV10-1 few CASSEGTGLDTQYF TGCGCCAGCAGTGAGGGGACAGGGCTAGATACGCAGTATTTT
15 TRBJ1-2 . TRBV7-2 . CASSLIPGAGYGYTF TGTGCCAGCAGCCTCATCCCCGGGGCAGGATATGGCTACACCTTC
15 TRBJ1-1 . TRBV6-5 . CASSYYRVPNTEAFF TGTGCCAGCAGTTACTACAGGGTTCCGAACACTGAAGCTTTCTTT
11 TRBJ2-1 . TRBV19 . CASSIRSEQFF TGTGCCAGTAGTATACGCAGCGAGCAGTTCTTC
12 TRBJ2-7 . TRBV7-8 . CASSLETYEQYF TGTGCCAGCAGCTTAGAGACCTACGAGCAGTACTTC
15 TRBJ1-6 . TRBV30 many CAGYAMGRLNSPLHF TGTGCCGGATACGCCATGGGACGGCTTAATTCACCCCTCCACTTT
15 TRBJ1-5 . TRBV28 . CASSFYPSSNQPQHF TGTGCCAGCAGTTTCTATCCTAGTAGCAATCAGCCCCAGCATTTT
14 TRBJ1-1 . TRBV27 . CASSFRPENTEAFF TGTGCCAGCAGTTTCCGGCCCGAGAACACTGAAGCTTTCTTT
13 TRBJ2-7 TRBD2 TRBV5-1 few CASSPSGSSQQYF TGCGCCAGCAGCCCTAGCGGTAGTAGCCAGCAGTACTTC
16 TRBJ2-1 TRBD2 TRBV2 few CASSGLAGAPRSEQFF TGTGCCAGCAGTGGGCTAGCGGGGGCCCCGAGAAGTGAGCAGTTCTTC
13 TRBJ2-5 . TRBV6-1 . CASRSGVKETQYF TGTGCCAGCAGGTCGGGGGTCAAAGAGACCCAGTACTTC
14 TRBJ1-2 . TRBV7-8 . CASSPQGVGYGYTF TGTGCCAGCAGCCCACAAGGGGTTGGCTATGGCTACACCTTC
17 TRBJ2-7 . TRBV27 . CASGRQAGTGSSYEQYF TGTGCCAGCGGGAGACAAGCCGGGACCGGGAGCTCCTACGAGCAGTACTTC
15 TRBJ2-5 . TRBV18 . CASSRNQMGQETQYF TGTGCCAGCTCGCGCAACCAAATGGGACAAGAGACCCAGTACTTC
13 TRBJ2-2 . TRBV5-6 . CATHRERTGELFF TGTGCCACCCACAGGGAGCGCACCGGGGAGCTGTTTTTT
17 TRBJ1-1 TRBD1 TRBV19 few CASTPTGGTTVNTEAFF TGTGCCAGTACCCCGACAGGGGGAACGACGGTGAACACTGAAGCTTTCTTT
14 TRBJ1-5 . TRBV2 few CASSVAASNQPQHF TGTGCCAGCAGTGTAGCAGCCAGCAATCAGCCCCAGCATTTT
14 TRBJ2-7 TRBD2 TRBV30 . CAWSGGLEGYEQYF TGTGCCTGGAGTGGGGGACTAGAGGGGTACGAGCAGTACTTC
14 TRBJ2-7 TRBD2 TRBV7-2 . CASSPGTSGSRQYF TGTGCCAGCAGCCCGGGGACTAGCGGGTCAAGGCAGTACTTC
16 TRBJ2-7 . TRBV5-1 . CASSPSTGVRTYEQYF TGCGCCAGCAGCCCATCAACCGGGGTTCGGACCTACGAGCAGTACTTC
15 TRBJ1-2 TRBD1 TRBV7-3 . CASSQGTGGDYGYTF TGTGCCAGCAGCCAAGGGACAGGGGGCGACTATGGCTACACCTTC
11 TRBJ1-2 . TRBV2 . CASSEYGGYTF TGTGCCAGCAGTGAATATGGTGGCTACACCTTC
17 TRBJ2-1 . TRBV21-1 . CASSAPSGTSGIYEQFF TGTGCCAGCAGCGCCCCCTCCGGGACTAGCGGGATCTATGAGCAGTTCTTC
12 TRBJ1-1 TRBD1 TRBV6-1 . CASRQGYTEAFF TGTGCCAGTCGACAGGGGTACACTGAAGCTTTCTTT
17 TRBJ2-5 TRBD2 TRBV5-4 . CASSSPLAGGPSETQYF TGTGCCAGCAGCTCCCCCCTAGCGGGAGGGCCCTCGGAGACCCAGTACTTC